This T cell receptor beta chain was observed in a study of shared clonotypes between healthy human individuals. Study summary: Donor composition was two women and three men, aged 18 to 49. Points from the study as a whole: The sampled material consisted only of blood, and tissue repertoires are likely to differ.

Only Caucasian adults living in Nashville, Tennessee served as donors. Trimming removed 4 bases from V and 0 bases from J, with 7 bases in between. The germline V gene encodes CDR1 LNHDA and CDR2 SQIVND (reference sequence). The CDR3 length is 13 residues. Method: immunoSEQ multiplex PCR; TCRdb's copy keeps in-frame clones and lacks some. The data show some 1,400,000 clones, roughly 96% seen once. As concerns this clone: No antigen is known for it. Other DNA sequences within the sample encode an identical CDR3.

Sequences were obtained from naive CD4+ T cells sorted from blood. Noted subset: CD45RA+ positively selected. The sequence came from a young man in good health. The chain combines TRBV19 with TRBJ2-7; D might be TRBD2 (5 bases). The CDR3 DNA follows: TGTGCCAGTAGTAGGACTGACTCCTACGAGCAGTACTTC. Encoded protein: CASSRTDSYEQYF.